Detailed here is one T cell receptor (beta chain). The antigen is undetermined. These data belong to a study of shared clonotypes between healthy human individuals. Findings and caveats of the study: An expected dependence of interdonor clonotype sharing on sequencing depth was noted. Unshared clonotypes carried lower generation probabilities than those common to all four donors.

DNA at 150 to 200 ng, around 30,000 T cell genomes, went into sorted-subset replicate PCRs. Only in-frame clones appear in the TCRdb table, and some are missing; sequencing was by immunoSEQ multiplex PCR. The sample includes millions of clones, 93% of them seen just once. This clonotype was obtained from a young man in good health. Some clones in this sample may be carry-over from other donors' samples. The sample consisted of naive CD4+ T cells from PBMCs. The subset was: CD45RA+ positively selected.

This CDR3 reads CASSFDRDSPHSYEQYF. CDR3 nucleotides: TGTGCCAGCAGCTTCGACCGGGACAGCCCCCACTCCTACGAGCAGTACTTC. The V and J genes are TRBV7-6 and TRBJ2-7; 7 nucleotides align to TRBD1. Looked up from germline, CDR1 is SGHVS and CDR2 is FNYEAQ. This CDR3 has 17 amino acids. Trimming took 3 bases from V and 0 from J; bases not matched to a gene: 11. Together with reference TRBV7-6 and TRBJ2-7, the CDR3 gives the full variable domain: GAGVSQSPRYKVTKRGQDVALRCDPISGHVSLYWYRQALGQGPEFLTYFNYEAQQDKSGLPNDRFSAERPEGSISTLTIQRTEQRDSAMYRCASSFDRDSPHSYEQYFGPGTRLTVT.